These 25 T cell receptor beta chains were all obtained from the same sample, sequenced in a study of T cell responses to AZD1222 COVID-19 vaccine. TCRdb's copy holds only in-frame clones and misses some; the assay was immunoSEQ multiplex PCR. Of over 45,000 clones in the sample, over 75% are singletons; the top ten hold roughly 5%. The sample was peripheral blood, taken 28 days after the second AZD1222 dose. The source of these receptors is an adult who received the AZD1222 COVID-19 vaccine.

This clone was counted a single time. The chain carries TRBV7-2 and TRBJ2-5; 8 bases are a match to TRBD1. CDR3 length: 18 residues. Germline CDR1 reads SGHTA; CDR2 reads FQGNSA. V lost 7 bases and J lost 2; bases outside the gene matches: 18. The chain's CDR3 is CASNPGQGAIGRQETQYF. CDR3 bases: TGTGCCAGCAACCCAGGTCAGGGGGCTATTGGTAGGCAAGAGACCCAGTACTTC.

J is TRBJ2-7 and V is TRBV5-4; TRBD2 agrees at 12 bases. V was clipped by 4 bases and J by 4 bases; unmatched bases: 9. Germline loops: CDR1 SGHNT, CDR2 YYREEE (reference sequence). The CDR3 covers 16 residues. The DNA for the CDR3 is TGTGCCAGCAGCCCGGGGACTAGCGGGCGGACGTACGAGCAGTACTTC. As protein: CASSPGTSGRTYEQYF.

V and J are TRBV6-5 and TRBJ1-4, with D perhaps matching TRBD1 (5 bases). The CDR3 spans 15 residues. The V end lost 8 bases, the J end lost 4 bases, and 17 bases lay between the germline ends. Germline V gene sequence: CDR1 MNHEY, CDR2 SVGAGI. DNA for the CDR3: TGTGCCAGCTCTGGAGGCAGGGCGGGTAATGAAAAACTGTTTTTT. It yields the protein CASSGGRAGNEKLFF.

V is TRBV24-1 and J is TRBJ2-3; 12 bases agree with TRBD2. The CDR3 contains 16 residues. Trimming cost V 4 bases and J 6 bases; bases outside gene matches: 7. From germline, CDR1 is KGHDR and CDR2 SFDVKD. The CDR3 reads CATSDRLAGVIDTQYF. CDR3 sequence (DNA): TGTGCCACCAGTGACCGACTAGCGGGAGTTATCGATACGCAGTATTTT.

The CDR3 sequence is CASSYGTGEQFF. The CDR3 DNA is TGTGCCAGCAGTTACGGGACAGGTGAGCAGTTCTTC. This chain uses TRBV6-2 or TRBV6-3 with TRBJ2-1; 8 nucleotides match TRBD1. Germline CDR1 MNHEY, CDR2 SVGEGT. The CDR3 contains 12 residues. The J segment lost 9 bases and the V segment lost 2 bases, leaving 0 bases of the junction unmatched.

The genes are TRBV6-6 and TRBJ1-2; 7 bases map to TRBD1. The CDR3 is made up of 13 amino acids. In germline, CDR1 is MNHNY, CDR2 SVGAGI (reference sequence). With 6 bases clipped from V and 3 bases from J, the junction kept 4 bases outside the gene matches. CDR3 sequence (DNA): TGTGCCAGCAGCTACACAGGGGACTATGGCTACACCTTC. Its protein product is CASSYTGDYGYTF.

Only a few counts were recorded for this clone. The chain links TRBV5-1 to TRBJ2-2, with D uncertain. The germline CDR1 and CDR2 sequences are SGHRS and YFSETQ. This CDR3 has 15 residues. Trimming took off 1 base at V and 4 bases at J, with 11 bases between the two ends. The CDR3 DNA follows: TGCGCCAGCAGCTTGTTAGCAGCCGGCACCGGGGAGCTGTTTTTT. Translation: CASSLLAAGTGELFF.

The chain uses TRBV6-2 or TRBV6-3 and TRBJ2-1; possible D gene TRBD1, 6 bases. The V gene lost 5 bases and the J gene lost 1 base, with 15 bases spanning the gap. CDR1 and CDR2 from the germline V gene are MNHEY and SVGEGT. This CDR3 is built from 16 residues. The CDR3 region has the DNA TGTGCCAGCAGTAGGGACACTCACATGTCCTACAATGAGCAGTTCTTC. This codes for CASSRDTHMSYNEQFF.

This clone was seen a few times. The chain employs TRBV6-4 and TRBJ2-3; 10 bases match TRBD1. Trimming at V came to 2 bases and at J to 4 bases, leaving 0 bases not matched to a gene. CDR1 and CDR2 from the germline V gene are MRHNA and SNTAGT. The CDR3 runs to 14 residues. In nucleotides, the CDR3 is TGTGCCAGCAGTGACGGACAGGGGGCAGATACGCAGTATTTT. It is translated as CASSDGQGADTQYF.

The V and J genes are TRBV28 and TRBJ2-7; TRBD2 is a possible D gene (5 bases). The V gene lost 4 bases and the J gene lost 4 bases, with 17 bases spanning the gap. CDR3 size: 15 residues. From germline, CDR1 is MDHEN and CDR2 SYDVKM. The CDR3 DNA is TGTGCCAGCAGTTCCCCCGAAAGATCGGGATACGAGCAGTACTTC. It is translated as CASSSPERSGYEQYF.

The genes are TRBV18 and TRBJ1-1; 11 bases fit TRBD1. From germline, CDR1 is KGHSH and CDR2 LQKENI. J gave up 5 bases and V 5 bases, and 7 bases lay outside the gene matches. This CDR3 contains 15 residues. The chain's CDR3 is CASSASRDRGTEAFF. The CDR3 region has the DNA TGTGCCAGCTCAGCAAGCCGGGACAGGGGGACTGAAGCTTTCTTT.

The chain couples TRBV19 to TRBJ2-7; 12 bases match TRBD1. This CDR3 region has 15 residues. CDR1 and CDR2 from the germline V gene are LNHDA and SQIVND (reference sequence). The trim removed 5 bases at V and 8 bases at J, leaving 10 bases unmatched. The CDR3 DNA follows: TGTGCCAGTAGTGAGCCGGGACAGGGGGCTTATAAGCAGTACTTC. As protein: CASSEPGQGAYKQYF.

The rearrangement joins TRBV4-2 to TRBJ2-7; 8 nucleotides agree with TRBD2. V shed 1 base and J 2 bases; nucleotides not matched to a gene: 7. The CDR3 covers 16 residues. From germline, CDR1 is LGHNA and CDR2 YNFKEQ. The CDR3, as DNA: TGTGCCAGCAGCCAAGTAGGAAGCGGGAGTGCCTACGAGCAGTACTTC. It codes for CASSQVGSGSAYEQYF.

This chain uses TRBV19 with TRBJ2-5, with 8 bases identical to TRBD2. The germline CDR1 and CDR2 sequences are LNHDA and SQIVND (reference sequence). V lost 5 bases and J lost 5; bases outside the gene matches: 13. CDR3 size: 16 residues. In DNA form, the CDR3 reads TGTGCCAGTAGTGAATCCTTTGCAGCGGGAGTGGAGACCCAGTACTTC. The encoded protein is CASSESFAAGVETQYF.

The chain couples TRBV7-9 to TRBJ2-3; 7 nucleotides line up with TRBD1. Germline lookup yields CDR1 SEHNR and CDR2 FQNEAQ (reference sequence). The J segment lost 8 bases and the V segment lost 5 bases, leaving 7 bases of the junction unmatched. This CDR3 region has 13 residues. The CDR3 DNA follows: TGTGCCAGCAGCCCCCAGGGGGTTGGTACGCAGTATTTT. Residues: CASSPQGVGTQYF.

This chain joins TRBV11-2 and TRBJ2-5, with a tentative D call TRBD1 (6 bases). CDR1 is SGHAT, CDR2 FQNNGV, per germline. The CDR3 loop spans 15 amino acids. The germline V and J ends were trimmed by 5 bases and 2 bases, with 15 bases remaining between them. For the CDR3, the DNA is TGTGCCAGCAGCCGCCGGGACACGAGTCAAGAGACCCAGTACTTC. It codes for CASSRRDTSQETQYF.

This clone came up once. The chain is built from TRBV7-9 and TRBJ1-2; D not resolved. Germline V gives CDR1 SEHNR, CDR2 FQNEAQ (reference sequence). The CDR3 spans 17 residues. Trimming took off 7 bases at V and 5 bases at J, with 26 bases between the two ends. CDR3 bases: TGTGCCAGCATCAATACTAGGGAGACTTGGAAGAGTTATGGCTACACCTTC. Its protein is CASINTRETWKSYGYTF.

This chain joins TRBV27 and TRBJ2-2; 7 bases align to TRBD1. V lost 1 base, J lost 4 bases, and 3 bases stayed unmatched. Germline-derived CDR1 and CDR2 are MNHEY and SMNVEV (reference sequence). The CDR3 is 15 amino acids. The CDR3 DNA follows: TGTGCCAGCAGTTTATTTTCAGGGGGCACCGGGGAGCTGTTTTTT. This sequence encodes CASSLFSGGTGELFF.

The genes are TRBV7-8 and TRBJ2-1; D may be TRBD1 (5 bases). Germline-derived CDR1 and CDR2 are SGHVS and FQNEAQ. With 1 base removed from V and 13 bases from J, the gap between germline ends came to 26 bases. The CDR3 totals 17 residues. CDR3 sequence reads: CASSLVPGEYQGAQQFF. DNA of the CDR3: TGTGCCAGCAGCTTAGTCCCCGGAGAGTACCAGGGTGCTCAACAGTTCTTC.

This clone has only one observation. The chain combines TRBV6-6 with TRBJ1-1; D is perhaps TRBD1 (5 bases). The germline gives CDR1 MNHNY, CDR2 SVGAGI (reference sequence). V dropped 7 bases and J dropped 3 bases, with 18 bases sitting between them. The CDR3 is made up of 15 amino acids. The CDR3 spells CASKVPGRDHTEAFF. CDR3 nucleotides: TGTGCCAGCAAGGTTCCGGGCAGGGATCACACTGAAGCTTTCTTT.

This clone was seen more than once but under ten times. The genes are TRBV28 and TRBJ1-4; 7 nucleotides match TRBD1. The CDR3 is made up of 15 amino acids. From germline, CDR1 is MDHEN and CDR2 SYDVKM. V lost 4 bases, J lost 8 bases, and 10 bases stayed unmatched. Here the CDR3 reads CASSSGQPSEEKLFF. CDR3 DNA sequence: TGTGCCAGCAGTTCGGGACAGCCTTCCGAAGAAAAACTGTTTTTT.

This clone was picked up a small number of times. The rearrangement joins TRBV9 to TRBJ2-2, with D perhaps TRBD1 (6 bases). Trimming cost V 3 bases and J 1 base, with 10 bases left between them. Germline V gene lookup returns CDR1 SGDLS and CDR2 YYNGEE. The CDR3 is 15 residues long. The CDR3 coding sequence is TGTGCCAGCAGCGATATCAGGGGGAACACCGGGGAGCTGTTTTTT. It translates to CASSDIRGNTGELFF.

The genes are TRBV19 and TRBJ2-2; possible D gene TRBD2, 8 bases. V shed 8 bases and J shed 4 bases, with 26 bases lying between them. CDR1 and CDR2 from the germline V gene are LNHDA and SQIVND (reference sequence). This CDR3 spans 18 amino acids. The CDR3 nucleotides read TGTGCCAGTCATACCACCGGGGGGGGGACAGTGGGCACCGGGGAGCTGTTTTTT. Its translation: CASHTTGGGTVGTGELFF. Using reference TRBV19 and TRBJ2-2 for the parts outside the CDR3, the full variable domain is DGGITQSPKYLFRKEGQNVTLSCEQNLNHDAMYWYRQDPGQGLRLIYYSQIVNDFQKGDIAEGYSVSREKKESFPLTVTSAQKNPTAFYLCASHTTGGGTVGTGELFFGEGSRLTVL.

This clone was recorded once. The gene calls are TRBV18 and TRBJ2-3, with a weak D call TRBD2 (6 bases). V was shortened by 2 bases and J by 5 bases, with 8 bases between the two germline ends. Per the germline V gene, CDR1 is KGHSH and CDR2 is LQKENI. The CDR3 spans 13 residues. CDR3 nucleotide sequence: TGTGCCAGCTCACCATTGCGGGGAGATACGCAGTATTTT. Its translation: CASSPLRGDTQYF.

The V call is TRBV5-4, the J call TRBJ2-3, with D perhaps given as TRBD1 or TRBD2 (5 bases each). V lost 4 bases and J 2 bases, leaving 17 bases between the germline ends. Germline values: CDR1 SGHNT, CDR2 YYREEE (reference sequence). The CDR3 is made up of 16 amino acids. CDR3: CASSPPQQGATDTQYF. The CDR3 region has the DNA TGTGCCAGCAGCCCCCCGCAGCAGGGAGCCACAGATACGCAGTATTTT.